These 23 T cell receptor beta chains share one sample of origin, sequenced in a study of blood T cell repertoires in COVID-19. TCRdb's copy holds only in-frame clones and misses some; the assay was immunoSEQ multiplex PCR. The table has 300,000 or so clones, roughly 84% seen once. Sequenced material: PBMCs or T cells enriched from blood (not recorded which). The receptor set was obtained from a woman in her 30s who had recovered from COVID-19.

The V call is TRBV7-6, the J call TRBJ2-5; TRBD1 matches 8 bases. V lost 6 bases and J lost 4; bases outside the gene matches: 10. Germline CDR1 and CDR2: SGHVS and FNYEAQ. The CDR3 is made up of 15 amino acids. As DNA, the CDR3 is TGTGCCAGCAGTTACAGCCCGGACAGGGTAGAGACCCAGTACTTC. It translates to CASSYSPDRVETQYF.

The rearrangement uses TRBV5-1 and TRBJ1-1; TRBD1 matches 8 bases. The CDR3 is 17 residues long. Losses at the gene ends were 0 bases for V and 1 base for J; bases not matched to a gene: 8. The V gene's germline CDR1 is SGHRS and CDR2 YFSETQ. In nucleotides, the CDR3 is TGCGCCAGCAGCTTGGGGACAGGGACTCTCCGGAACACTGAAGCTTTCTTT. It codes for CASSLGTGTLRNTEAFF. Complete variable domain (other parts from reference TRBV5-1 and TRBJ1-1): KAGVTQTPRYLIKTRGQQVTLSCSPISGHRSVSWYQQTPGQGLQFLFEYFSETQRNKGNFPGRFSGRQFSNSRSEMNVSTLELGDSALYLCASSLGTGTLRNTEAFFGQGTRLTVV.

In this sample, this clone turned up once. The chain couples TRBV5-4 to TRBJ1-2; 7 bases are shared with TRBD1. Germline-derived CDR1 and CDR2 are SGHNT and YYREEE (reference sequence). After removal of 7 bases from V and 8 bases from J, the junction contained 23 bases not matched to a gene. The length of the CDR3 is 17 residues. The CDR3 nucleotides read TGTGCCAGCTACCTATTTGGTAGTGCCCGACAGGGTGGCGGCTACACCTTC. Encoded protein: CASYLFGSARQGGGYTF.

The J gene is TRBJ2-7, the V gene TRBV5-1; D is perhaps TRBD2 (6 bases). Germline V lookup: CDR1 SGHRS, CDR2 YFSETQ. V lost 0 bases and J lost 6, with 10 bases in between. The CDR3 is 13 residues long. The CDR3 DNA reads as TGCGCCAGCAGCTTGGTGGAGGGGCGCGAGCAGTACTTC. Its translation is CASSLVEGREQYF.

CDR3: CASSPGQGGSYEQYF. CDR3 in DNA: TGCGCCAGCAGCCCCGGACAGGGGGGGTCCTACGAGCAGTACTTC. The chain links TRBV5-1 to TRBJ2-7; 10 nucleotides line up with TRBD1. Germline V CDR1 and CDR2: SGHRS, YFSETQ. The V and J ends lost 4 bases and 1 base, in that order; junction bases with no gene match: 5. The CDR3 loop spans 15 amino acids.

This clone was counted a few times. The rearrangement links TRBV7-6 to TRBJ2-5; TRBD1 matches 11 bases. With V trimmed by 5 bases and J by 5 bases, 10 bases remained unmatched. Germline CDR1 and CDR2: SGHVS and FNYEAQ. This CDR3 region has 16 residues. The CDR3 is CASSLEPDRGRETQYF. The CDR3 nucleotides read TGTGCCAGCAGCCTCGAACCGGACAGGGGGCGCGAGACCCAGTACTTC. Complete variable domain (other parts from reference TRBV7-6 and TRBJ2-5): GAGVSQSPRYKVTKRGQDVALRCDPISGHVSLYWYRQALGQGPEFLTYFNYEAQQDKSGLPNDRFSAERPEGSISTLTIQRTEQRDSAMYRCASSLEPDRGRETQYFGPGTRLLVL.

This chain joins TRBV7-2 and TRBJ2-3, with D perhaps TRBD2 (6 bases). V lost 4 bases and J lost 1, with 12 bases in between. The V gene's germline CDR1 is SGHTA and CDR2 FQGNSA. CDR3 length: 15 amino acids. The CDR3 nucleotides read TGTGCCAGCAGCTCGGAAGCGGGCGGCACAGATACGCAGTATTTT. Amino acid sequence: CASSSEAGGTDTQYF.

The chain uses TRBV15 and TRBJ1-1; 12 bases map to TRBD1. Losses at the gene ends were 1 base for V and 5 bases for J; bases not matched to a gene: 8. This CDR3 is 17 amino acids long. Per germline, CDR1 LNHNV and CDR2 YYDKDF (reference sequence). Here the CDR3 DNA reads TGTGCCACCAGCAGAGGAAAGGGGGACAGGGGGCGGACTGAAGCTTTCTTT. This translates into CATSRGKGDRGRTEAFF.

V usage is TRBV3-1 (or the pseudogene TRBV3-2) and J usage is TRBJ2-2; 7 positions agree with TRBD2. Germline values: CDR1 LGHDT, CDR2 YNNKEL (reference sequence). CDR3 length: 19 amino acids. V was clipped by 0 bases and J by 0 bases; unmatched bases: 10. CDR3 nucleotide sequence: TGTGCCAGCAGCCAAGACCCCGTTTTGAGCGGGGCGAACACCGGGGAGCTGTTTTTT. Translated, it gives CASSQDPVLSGANTGELFF.

The CDR3 DNA reads TGTGCCGGACTCTTAGGACAGTCTAGCAATCAGCCCCAGCATTTT. Translating gives CAGLLGQSSNQPQHF. V is TRBV30 and J is TRBJ1-5; a possible D gene is TRBD1 (6 bases). This CDR3 is 15 amino acids long. Between the trimmed V and J ends, which lost 8 bases and 0 bases, there was a span of 17 bases. The V gene's germline CDR1 is GTSNPN and CDR2 SVGIG (reference sequence).

CDR3 nucleotides: TGTGCCAGTAGTATAGATCCGGTAGGTCGGGGCACTGAAGCTTTCTTT. It is translated as CASSIDPVGRGTEAFF. The J gene is TRBJ1-1, the V gene TRBV19; D is ambiguous. Germline CDR1 is LNHDA and CDR2 is SQIVND (reference sequence). CDR3 length: 16 amino acids. Trimming took off 0 bases at V and 4 bases at J, with 15 bases between the two ends.

The V gene is TRBV5-8, the J gene TRBJ2-5, with TRBD2 matching 8 bases. Germline assignment: CDR1 SGHTS and CDR2 YDEGEE. The CDR3 is 16 amino acids. The V segment lost 6 bases and the J segment 2 bases; nucleotides outside the gene matches: 12. The CDR3 is CASTTRVAGRQETQYF. The CDR3 DNA sequence: TGTGCCAGCACAACTCGGGTAGCGGGGAGGCAAGAGACCCAGTACTTC.

The CDR3 sequence: CASSADHPRDTGELFF. The CDR3 DNA reads TGCGCCAGCAGCGCCGACCACCCACGGGACACCGGGGAGCTGTTTTTT. The chain recombines TRBV5-1 with TRBJ2-2; D is uncertain. The V gene lost 4 bases and the J gene lost 3 bases, with 16 bases spanning the gap. CDR1 is SGHRS and CDR2 is YFSETQ in the germline V gene. CDR3 length equals 16 residues.

The rearrangement links TRBV7-2 to TRBJ1-2; 8 bases match TRBD1. The CDR3 has 15 residues. The ends lost 5 bases at V and 4 bases at J; junction bases unmatched: 9. CDR1 and CDR2 (germline): SGHTA, FQGNSA. CDR3 in DNA: TGTGCCAGCAGCCCCGCCCCGGACAGGGTCTATGGCTACACCTTC. Residues: CASSPAPDRVYGYTF.

The chain recombines TRBV7-2 with TRBJ1-5; 9 bases are a match to TRBD1. The germline V gene has CDR1 SGHTA and CDR2 FQGNSA. The CDR3 contains 14 residues. V lost 7 bases and J lost 7; bases outside the gene matches: 8. DNA of the CDR3: TGTGCCAGCACCCAACAGGGGGCCGGGCAGCCCCAGCATTTT. Protein product: CASTQQGAGQPQHF.

Of note for this clone: A read error may account for a junction end that differs from germline. The genes are TRBV4-1 and TRBJ2-7, with 10 bases identical to TRBD1. This CDR3 region has 11 residues. From germline, CDR1 is MGHRA and CDR2 YSYEKL. CDR3 in DNA: TGCGCCAGCAGCCAGGGACAGGGGCCGAACTTC. It translates to CASSQGQGPNF.

The V call is TRBV7-9, the J call TRBJ1-3; the D is unclear. V lost 1 base and J lost 2, with 3 bases in between. The CDR3 runs to 13 residues. In germline, CDR1 is SEHNR, CDR2 FQNEAQ (reference sequence). This chain's CDR3 is CASSLEPGNTIYF. CDR3 coding DNA: TGTGCCAGCAGCTTAGAGCCTGGAAACACCATATATTTT.

In its sample, this clone was seen once. The V call is TRBV7-9, the J call TRBJ2-7; TRBD2 matches 13 bases. From germline, CDR1 is SEHNR and CDR2 FQNEAQ (reference sequence). The CDR3 has 17 residues. The junction had 13 bases not matched to a gene; V was cut back by 4 bases and J by 7 bases. The CDR3 region has the DNA TGTGCCAGCAGCTCGACCGGCCGACTAGCGGGGGGCCGGGAGCAGTACTTC. This encodes CASSSTGRLAGGREQYF.

V and J are TRBV5-6 and TRBJ1-5, with TRBD1 matching over 9 bases. The CDR3 consists of 17 residues. Germline lookup yields CDR1 SGHDT and CDR2 YYEEEE. Trimming took 3 bases from V and 5 from J; bases not matched to a gene: 12. The CDR3 DNA reads as TGTGCCAGCAGCTCCATACAGGGGGCGTTTTCTGATCAGCCCCAGCATTTT. Protein product: CASSSIQGAFSDQPQHF.

This rearrangement joins TRBV5-1 to TRBJ1-6, with D maybe TRBD1 (5 bases). The CDR3 sequence is 13 residues long. Germline V gene data show CDR1 as SGHRS and CDR2 as YFSETQ. V was clipped by 0 bases and J by 10 bases, with 8 bases between them. DNA of the CDR3: TGCGCCAGCAGCTTGGGGGGCAACTCACCCCTCCACTTT. Translation gives CASSLGGNSPLHF.

The rearrangement joins TRBV10-1 to TRBJ1-1; 9 bases are shared with TRBD1. Unmatched junction bases numbered 5, after V lost 8 bases and J lost 4 bases. The CDR3 sequence is 13 residues long. Germline V gene data show CDR1 as WNHNN and CDR2 as SYGVQD (reference sequence). The CDR3 DNA follows: TGCGCCAGCCAAGGGACAGGGACCACTGAAGCTTTCTTT. The encoded protein is CASQGTGTTEAFF.

This clone was seen only once. The chain uses TRBV6-1 and TRBJ2-7; D is unclear. Trimming removed 1 base from V and 3 bases from J, with 13 bases in between. The CDR3 sequence is 15 residues long. Germline CDR1 is MNHNS and CDR2 is SASEGT. The CDR3 spells CASSEVGLEYYEQYF. CDR3 sequence (DNA): TGTGCCAGCAGTGAAGTTGGTTTAGAGTACTACGAGCAGTACTTC.

This chain joins TRBV27 and TRBJ2-7; 12 bases fit TRBD1. Germline assignment: CDR1 MNHEY and CDR2 SMNVEV (reference sequence). Trimming cost V 6 bases and J 3 bases; bases outside gene matches: 6. The CDR3 is 15 amino acids. CDR3 DNA: TGTGCCAGCAGGCCCCGGGACAGGGGGCTCTACGAGCAGTACTTC. Its protein product is CASRPRDRGLYEQYF.